The subject of this entry is one T cell receptor (beta chain). The germline V gene has CDR1 SGHRS and CDR2 YFSETQ. V lost 0 bases to trimming and J lost 7 bases, with 14 bases between them. CDR3 length equals 15 residues. The source of the sample is a study of blood T cell repertoires in COVID-19. In the study overall: From the United States, Italy and Spain came samples of acute and convalescent COVID-19.

Method: immunoSEQ multiplex PCR; TCRdb's copy keeps in-frame clones and lacks some. The sample lists roughly 300,000 clones, 87% seen once, with around 8% in the top ten. The V and J genes are TRBV5-1 and TRBJ2-1, with a weak D call TRBD2 (6 bases). Sequencing was performed on peripheral blood. This clonotype originated in a woman in her 50s who had recovered from COVID-19. This CDR3 reads CASSLGATGGNEQFF. As DNA, the CDR3 is TGCGCCAGCAGCTTGGGCGCGACTGGGGGGAATGAGCAGTTCTTC.